Below are 9 T cell receptor beta chains sequenced from a single sample in a study of CD8 T cells in ankylosing spondylitis. TCRdb analysed the 5' RACE reads with MiXCR anew, one entry per CDR3 protein. The table records about 90,000 distinct CDR3 sequences, 27% of them present only once. The sequencing sample was made of blood, either unsorted or a sorted T cell fraction (not recorded which). The receptors were sampled from a male donor with ankylosing spondylitis or in good health (not recorded which).

This chain connects TRBV5-1 to TRBJ2-1; 13 nucleotides align to TRBD2. The length of the CDR3 is 18 residues. CDR1 is SGHRS and CDR2 is YFSETQ in the germline V gene. Trimming took 4 bases from V and 0 from J; bases not matched to a gene: 7. DNA of the CDR3: TGCGCCAGCAGCGCGGGACTAGCGGGATTAAGCTCCTACAATGAGCAGTTCTTC. The encoded protein is CASSAGLAGLSSYNEQFF.

This clonotype showed up just a few times. The chain uses TRBV5-1 and TRBJ1-6, with 8 bases identical to TRBD1. CDR3 length: 16 amino acids. The germline gives CDR1 SGHRS, CDR2 YFSETQ. Trimming at V came to 4 bases and at J to 6 bases, leaving 9 bases not matched to a gene. For the CDR3, the DNA is TGCGCCAGCAGCACCAGACAGGGGTGGGCTAATTCACCCCTCCACTTT. Its translation: CASSTRQGWANSPLHF.

This clonotype has a handful of counts. The CDR3, as DNA: TGTGCCAGCAGCTCCCGGGTGGGATTGAACACTGAAGCTTTCTTT. This gives the protein CASSSRVGLNTEAFF. This sequence joins TRBV7-2 and TRBJ1-1, with D unresolved. CDR3 size: 15 residues. Trimming removed 4 bases at V and 0 bases at J, with 12 bases between. Germline CDR1 SGHTA, CDR2 FQGNSA.

This clonotype was counted ten times or more. The rearrangement joins TRBV29-1 to TRBJ2-1, with 7 bases that match TRBD2. Germline CDR1 SQVTM, CDR2 ANQGSEA. The CDR3 length is 13 residues. V lost 0 bases to trimming and J lost 13 bases; unmatched junction nucleotides: 9. This CDR3 reads CSVEEGLADPQFF. The CDR3 DNA reads as TGCAGCGTTGAAGAAGGCCTAGCGGATCCTCAGTTCTTC.

The chain has TRBV20-1 and TRBJ2-1; weak D call: TRBD2 (6 bases). V lost 5 bases and J 0 bases, leaving 8 bases between the germline ends. The length of the CDR3 is 13 residues. Germline V lookup: CDR1 DFQATT, CDR2 SNEGSKA (reference sequence). This chain's CDR3 is CSAGGSSYNEQFF. CDR3 nucleotide sequence: TGCAGTGCTGGGGGGTCCTCCTACAATGAGCAGTTCTTC.

V and J are TRBV15 and TRBJ2-1; D uncertain. Germline CDR1 LNHNV, CDR2 YYDKDF (reference sequence). The CDR3 spans 16 residues. Deletions cut 1 base from V and 12 bases from J, with 22 bases between. The DNA of the CDR3 is TGTGCCACCAGCAGAGCTACAGCCGAACACCAACAAGGGCAGTTCTTC. Translation gives CATSRATAEHQQGQFF.

This clonotype has just one count. Compared with germline, one end of the junction differs, possibly owing to a read error. The rearrangement joins TRBV5-1 to TRBJ2-5, with D unclear. There are 14 residues in the CDR3. Per germline, CDR1 SGHRS and CDR2 YFSETQ. CDR3 residues: CASSLGQQQETHYF. The DNA for the CDR3 is TGCGCCAGCAGCTTGGGGCAGCAACAAGAGACCCATTACTTC.

This clonotype was detected ten times or more. The chain couples TRBV18 to TRBJ1-1; D is undetermined. The CDR3 runs to 14 residues. The germline V gene encodes CDR1 KGHSH and CDR2 LQKENI. The V end lost 2 bases, the J end lost 10 bases, and 17 bases lay between the germline ends. For the CDR3, the DNA is TGTGCCAGCTCACCAATCCCCCGAGCCGCGGGAGCTTTCTTT. It yields the protein CASSPIPRAAGAFF.

This clonotype was counted a few times. The chain has TRBV20-1 and TRBJ2-1, with 13 positions matching TRBD2. Germline V gene lookup returns CDR1 DFQATT and CDR2 SNEGSKA (reference sequence). The CDR3 spans 14 residues. V was clipped by 5 bases and J by 6 bases; unmatched bases: 4. CDR3 loop: CSASGTSGTNEQFF. CDR3 sequence (DNA): TGCAGTGCTTCCGGGACTAGCGGGACCAATGAGCAGTTCTTC.